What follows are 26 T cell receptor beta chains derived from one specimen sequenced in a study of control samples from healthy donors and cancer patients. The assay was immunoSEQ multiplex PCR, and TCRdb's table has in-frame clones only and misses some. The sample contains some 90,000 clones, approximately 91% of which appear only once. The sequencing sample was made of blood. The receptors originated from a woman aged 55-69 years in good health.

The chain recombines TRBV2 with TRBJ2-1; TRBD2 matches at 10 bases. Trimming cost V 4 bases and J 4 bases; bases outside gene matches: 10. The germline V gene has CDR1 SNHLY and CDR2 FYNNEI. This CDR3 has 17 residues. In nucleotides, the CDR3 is TGTGCCAGCAGTGGTGGGCTAGCGGGAGAAAATTACAATGAGCAGTTCTTC. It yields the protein CASSGGLAGENYNEQFF. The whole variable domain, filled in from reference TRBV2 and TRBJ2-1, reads EPEVTQTPSHQVTQMGQEVILRCVPISNHLYFYWYRQILGQKVEFLVSFYNNEISEKSEIFDDQFSVERPDGSNFTLKIRSTKLEDSAMYFCASSGGLAGENYNEQFFGPGTRLTVL.

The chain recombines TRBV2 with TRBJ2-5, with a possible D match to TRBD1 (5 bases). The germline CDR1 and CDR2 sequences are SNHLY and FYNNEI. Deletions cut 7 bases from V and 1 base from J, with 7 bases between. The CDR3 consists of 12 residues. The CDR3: CASTDIQETQYF. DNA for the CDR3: TGTGCCAGCACGGACATCCAAGAGACCCAGTACTTC.

In DNA, the CDR3 is TGCGCCAGCAGTGATGGAGGCGGCTATGGCTACACCTTC. Translated: CASSDGGGYGYTF. The V call is TRBV10-2, the J call TRBJ1-2; D unclear. Trimming took 3 bases from V and 4 from J, leaving 9 bases between them. The length of the CDR3 is 13 residues. CDR1 and CDR2 (germline): WSHSY, SAAADI.

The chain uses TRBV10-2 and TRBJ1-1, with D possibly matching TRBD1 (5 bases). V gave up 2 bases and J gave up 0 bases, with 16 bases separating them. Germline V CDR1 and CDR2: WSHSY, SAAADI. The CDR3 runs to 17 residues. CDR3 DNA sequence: TGCGCCAGCAGTGAGCCTTTAACAGGTTTCATGAACACTGAAGCTTTCTTT. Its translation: CASSEPLTGFMNTEAFF.

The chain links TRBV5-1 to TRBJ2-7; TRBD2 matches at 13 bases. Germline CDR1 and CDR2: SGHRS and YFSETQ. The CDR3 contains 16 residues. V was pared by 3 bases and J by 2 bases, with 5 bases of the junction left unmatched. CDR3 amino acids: CASSSGTSGEPYEQYF. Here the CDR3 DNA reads TGCGCCAGCAGCTCCGGGACTAGCGGGGAACCCTACGAGCAGTACTTC. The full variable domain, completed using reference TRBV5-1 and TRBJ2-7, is KAGVTQTPRYLIKTRGQQVTLSCSPISGHRSVSWYQQTPGQGLQFLFEYFSETQRNKGNFPGRFSGRQFSNSRSEMNVSTLELGDSALYLCASSSGTSGEPYEQYFGPGTRLTVT.

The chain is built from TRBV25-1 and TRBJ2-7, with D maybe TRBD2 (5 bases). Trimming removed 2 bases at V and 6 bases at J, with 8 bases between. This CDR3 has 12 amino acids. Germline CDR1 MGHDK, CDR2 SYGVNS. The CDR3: CASSEGGSEQYF. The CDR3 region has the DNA TGTGCCAGCAGTGAAGGAGGTAGCGAGCAGTACTTC.

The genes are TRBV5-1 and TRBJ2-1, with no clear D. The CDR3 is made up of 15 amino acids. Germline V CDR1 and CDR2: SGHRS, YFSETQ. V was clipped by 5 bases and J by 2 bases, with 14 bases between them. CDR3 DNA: TGCGCCAGCAGGGCCTCCGCTATGACCTACAATGAGCAGTTCTTC. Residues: CASRASAMTYNEQFF. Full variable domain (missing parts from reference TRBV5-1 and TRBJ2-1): KAGVTQTPRYLIKTRGQQVTLSCSPISGHRSVSWYQQTPGQGLQFLFEYFSETQRNKGNFPGRFSGRQFSNSRSEMNVSTLELGDSALYLCASRASAMTYNEQFFGPGTRLTVL.

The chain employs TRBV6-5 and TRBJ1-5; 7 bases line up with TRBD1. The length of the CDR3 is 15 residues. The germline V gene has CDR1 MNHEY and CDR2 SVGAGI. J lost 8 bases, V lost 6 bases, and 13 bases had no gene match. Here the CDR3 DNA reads TGTGCCAGCAGCAGGATAACAGGGGCAACGGAGCCCCAGCATTTT. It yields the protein CASSRITGATEPQHF.

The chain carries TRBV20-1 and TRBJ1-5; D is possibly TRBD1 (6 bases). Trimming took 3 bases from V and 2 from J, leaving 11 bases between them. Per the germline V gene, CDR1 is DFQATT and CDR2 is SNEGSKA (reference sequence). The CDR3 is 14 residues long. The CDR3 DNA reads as TGCAGTGCTAGTCGGGGGGCGGGCAATCAGCCCCAGCATTTT. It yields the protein CSASRGAGNQPQHF.

The CDR3: CASSRSVGGTNTGELFF. The CDR3 DNA follows: TGCGCCAGCAGCCGTAGTGTTGGAGGGACGAACACCGGGGAGCTGTTTTTT. This chain links TRBV4-3 with TRBJ2-2, with D perhaps TRBD2 (6 bases). CDR1 is LGHNA and CDR2 is YSLEER in the germline V gene. Trimming took 4 bases from V and 0 from J, leaving 15 bases between them. The CDR3 loop spans 17 amino acids.

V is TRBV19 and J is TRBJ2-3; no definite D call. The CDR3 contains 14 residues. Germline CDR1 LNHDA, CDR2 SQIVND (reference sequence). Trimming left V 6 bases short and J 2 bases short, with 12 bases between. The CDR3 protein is CASSMGKTTDTQYF. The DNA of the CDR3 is TGTGCCAGTAGCATGGGGAAAACCACAGATACGCAGTATTTT.

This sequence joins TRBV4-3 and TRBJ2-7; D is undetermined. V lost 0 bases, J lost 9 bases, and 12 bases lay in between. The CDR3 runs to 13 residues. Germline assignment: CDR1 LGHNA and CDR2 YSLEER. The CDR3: CASSQDWNGAQYF. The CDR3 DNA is TGCGCCAGCAGCCAAGATTGGAACGGCGCGCAGTACTTC.

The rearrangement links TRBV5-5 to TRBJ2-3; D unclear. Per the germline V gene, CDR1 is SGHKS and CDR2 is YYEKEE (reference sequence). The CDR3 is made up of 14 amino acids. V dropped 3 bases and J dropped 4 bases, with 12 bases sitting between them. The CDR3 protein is CASSSFLSPDTQYF. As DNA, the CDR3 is TGTGCCAGCAGCTCCTTCCTCTCACCAGATACGCAGTATTTT.

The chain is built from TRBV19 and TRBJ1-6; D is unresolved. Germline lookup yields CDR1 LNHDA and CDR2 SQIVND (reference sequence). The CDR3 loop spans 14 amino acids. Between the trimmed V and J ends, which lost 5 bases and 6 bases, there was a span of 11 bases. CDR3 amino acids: CASSSPARNSPLHF. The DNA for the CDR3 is TGTGCCAGTAGTTCCCCGGCCCGTAATTCACCCCTCCACTTT. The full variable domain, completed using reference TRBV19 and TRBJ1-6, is DGGITQSPKYLFRKEGQNVTLSCEQNLNHDAMYWYRQDPGQGLRLIYYSQIVNDFQKGDIAEGYSVSREKKESFPLTVTSAQKNPTAFYLCASSSPARNSPLHFGNGTRLTVT.

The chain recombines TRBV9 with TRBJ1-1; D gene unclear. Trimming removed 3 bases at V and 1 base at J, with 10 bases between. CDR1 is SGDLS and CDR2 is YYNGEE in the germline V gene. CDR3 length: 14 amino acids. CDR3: CASSALARNTEAFF. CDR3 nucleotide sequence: TGTGCCAGCAGCGCCTTAGCAAGGAACACTGAAGCTTTCTTT.

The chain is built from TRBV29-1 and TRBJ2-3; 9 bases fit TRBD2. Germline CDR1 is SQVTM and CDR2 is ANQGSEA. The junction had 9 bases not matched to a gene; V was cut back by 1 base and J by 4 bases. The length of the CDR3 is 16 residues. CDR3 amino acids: CSVEGSGGRWSDTQYF. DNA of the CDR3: TGCAGCGTTGAAGGGAGCGGGGGGAGGTGGTCAGATACGCAGTATTTT.

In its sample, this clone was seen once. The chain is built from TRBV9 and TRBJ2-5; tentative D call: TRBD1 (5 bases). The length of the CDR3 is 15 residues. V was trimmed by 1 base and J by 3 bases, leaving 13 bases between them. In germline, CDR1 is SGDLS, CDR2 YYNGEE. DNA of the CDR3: TGTGCCAGCAGCGTACAGGGCTATGAGGAAGAGACCCAGTACTTC. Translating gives CASSVQGYEEETQYF.

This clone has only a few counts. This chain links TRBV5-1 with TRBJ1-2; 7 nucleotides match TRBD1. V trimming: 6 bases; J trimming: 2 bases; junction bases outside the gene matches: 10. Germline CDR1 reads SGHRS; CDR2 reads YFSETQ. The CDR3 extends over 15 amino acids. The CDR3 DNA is TGCGCCAGCAACGGACAGGACCAGGGAAACTATGGCTACACCTTC. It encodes CASNGQDQGNYGYTF.

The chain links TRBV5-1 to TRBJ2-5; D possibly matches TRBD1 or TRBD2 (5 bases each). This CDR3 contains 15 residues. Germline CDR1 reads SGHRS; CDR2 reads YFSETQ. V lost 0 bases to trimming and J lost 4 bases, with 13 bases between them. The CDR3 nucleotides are TGCGCCAGCAGCTTGGGGGGGAAGAATACAGAGACCCAGTACTTC. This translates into CASSLGGKNTETQYF.

CDR3 coding DNA: TGTGCCAGCAGTTGGTTATCGAGCTATGGCTACACCTTC. It is translated as CASSWLSSYGYTF. V gene TRBV6-5 combines with J gene TRBJ1-2; D is ambiguous. The CDR3 has 13 amino acids. V was trimmed by 4 bases and J by 4 bases, leaving 10 bases between them. The germline V gene has CDR1 MNHEY and CDR2 SVGAGI.

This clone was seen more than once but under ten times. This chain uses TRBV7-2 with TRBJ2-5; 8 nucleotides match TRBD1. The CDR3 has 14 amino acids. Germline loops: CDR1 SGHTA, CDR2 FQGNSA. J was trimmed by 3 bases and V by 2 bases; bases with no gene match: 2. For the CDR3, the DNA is TGTGCCAGCAGCTTACAGGGGGCAAAAGAGACCCAGTACTTC. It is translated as CASSLQGAKETQYF.

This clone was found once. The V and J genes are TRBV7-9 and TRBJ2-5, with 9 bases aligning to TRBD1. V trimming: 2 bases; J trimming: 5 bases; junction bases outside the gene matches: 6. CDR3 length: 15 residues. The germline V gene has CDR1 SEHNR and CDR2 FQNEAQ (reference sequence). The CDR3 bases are TGTGCCAGCAGCTTACCCGGGACAGGGTGGGAGACCCAGTACTTC. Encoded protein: CASSLPGTGWETQYF.

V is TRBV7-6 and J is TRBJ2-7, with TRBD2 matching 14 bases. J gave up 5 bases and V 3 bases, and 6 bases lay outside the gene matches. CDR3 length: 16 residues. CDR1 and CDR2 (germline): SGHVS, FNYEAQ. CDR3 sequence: CASSFGTSGSPHEQYF. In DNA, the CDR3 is TGTGCCAGCAGCTTTGGGACTAGCGGGAGTCCCCACGAGCAGTACTTC. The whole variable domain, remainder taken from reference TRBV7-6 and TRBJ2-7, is GAGVSQSPRYKVTKRGQDVALRCDPISGHVSLYWYRQALGQGPEFLTYFNYEAQQDKSGLPNDRFSAERPEGSISTLTIQRTEQRDSAMYRCASSFGTSGSPHEQYFGPGTRLTVT.

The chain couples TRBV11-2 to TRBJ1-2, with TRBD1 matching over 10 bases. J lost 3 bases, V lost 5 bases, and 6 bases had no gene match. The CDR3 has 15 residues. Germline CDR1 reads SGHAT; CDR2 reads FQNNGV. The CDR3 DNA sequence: TGTGCCAGCAGCACTGCCGGGACAGGGGACTATGGCTACACCTTC. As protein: CASSTAGTGDYGYTF.

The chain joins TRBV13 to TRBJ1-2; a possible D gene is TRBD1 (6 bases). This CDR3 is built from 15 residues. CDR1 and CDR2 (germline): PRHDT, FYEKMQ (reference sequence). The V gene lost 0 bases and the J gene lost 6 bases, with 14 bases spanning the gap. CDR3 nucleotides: TGTGCCAGCAGCTTAGGTGGGACACCTGGCCATGGCTACACCTTC. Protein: CASSLGGTPGHGYTF.

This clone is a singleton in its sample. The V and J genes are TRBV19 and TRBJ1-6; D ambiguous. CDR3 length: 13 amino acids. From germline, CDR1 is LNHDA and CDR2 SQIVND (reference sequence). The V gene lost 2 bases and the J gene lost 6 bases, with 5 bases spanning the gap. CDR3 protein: CASSIMGNSPLHF. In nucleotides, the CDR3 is TGTGCCAGTAGTATAATGGGTAATTCACCCCTCCACTTT.